This passage covers 26 T cell receptor beta chains from one sample sequenced in a study of cytomegalovirus exposure and HLA in healthy donors (TCRdb year 2017). The library came from the immunoSEQ multiplex PCR assay. For the multiplex PCR, a mixture combining 60 forward primers for TCR Vbeta segments and 13 reverse primers for TCR Jbeta segments was used. TCRdb stores this immuneACCESS table with in-frame sequences only. Part of the clones is absent; in the studies checked, under half of the shortfall reflects unresolved V genes, and no reason is known for the rest. The sample table contains over 150,000 clones; only one count was recorded for over 70% of them. The ten largest account for roughly 3% of the sample. The material sequenced was PBMCs. These receptors were taken from a woman aged 45 to 65 in good health and CMV-seropositive.

This chain links TRBV6-6 with TRBJ2-3, with 8 nucleotides matching TRBD2. Trimming removed 7 bases from V and 0 bases from J; junction bases left unmatched: 3. CDR3 length: 14 amino acids. The germline CDR1 and CDR2 sequences are MNHNY and SVGAGI (reference sequence). The CDR3 loop reads CASTLAGSTDTQYF. CDR3 in DNA: TGTGCCAGCACCTTAGCGGGGAGCACAGATACGCAGTATTTT.

The rearrangement uses TRBV11-2 and TRBJ2-3; D remains unclear. The CDR3 is 13 amino acids. The germline V and J ends were trimmed by 1 base and 6 bases, with 8 bases remaining between them. Germline assignment: CDR1 SGHAT and CDR2 FQNNGV. CDR3 residues: CASSLGLPDTQYF. The CDR3 DNA follows: TGTGCCAGCAGCTTAGGACTCCCGGATACGCAGTATTTT.

The J gene is TRBJ2-7, the V gene TRBV10-2, with D maybe TRBD2 (7 bases). The CDR3 is 13 amino acids. V lost 5 bases to trimming and J lost 9 bases, with 17 bases between them. Germline V gives CDR1 WSHSY, CDR2 SAAADI. CDR3 amino acids: CASSYYGGPGQYF. The CDR3 region has the DNA TGCGCCAGCAGTTACTACGGGGGGCCCGGGCAGTACTTC.

J is TRBJ2-5 and V is TRBV21-1; TRBD2 was called by the table and not checked on the DNA. TRBV21-1 is termed a pseudogene. This CDR3 contains 15 residues. The CDR3 bases are TGTGCCAGCAGCAAAGGTCTAGCAGAAGAAGAGACCCAGTACTTC. This gives the protein CASSKGLAEEETQYF.

This clone was seen only a few times. J is TRBJ1-4 and V is TRBV27, with 7 bases matching TRBD1. Germline lookup yields CDR1 MNHEY and CDR2 SMNVEV (reference sequence). This CDR3 comprises 18 residues. The V gene end was trimmed by 3 bases and the J gene end by 1 base; junction bases not matched to a gene: 11. CDR3 loop: CASSLLFTGQRTNEKLFF. Written as DNA, the CDR3 is TGTGCCAGCAGTTTGCTATTTACGGGACAGCGAACTAATGAAAAACTGTTTTTT. Combining the CDR3 with reference TRBV27 and TRBJ1-4 gives the whole variable domain EAQVTQNPRYLITVTGKKLTVTCSQNMNHEYMSWYRQDPGLGLRQIYYSMNVEVTDKGDVPEGYKVSRKEKRNFPLILESPSPNQTSLYFCASSLLFTGQRTNEKLFFGSGTQLSVL.

This clone was observed once. V usage is TRBV19 and J usage is TRBJ1-4, with 7 bases aligning to TRBD1. The germline V gene has CDR1 LNHDA and CDR2 SQIVND (reference sequence). Trimming removed 7 bases from V and 4 bases from J; junction bases left unmatched: 6. There are 14 residues in the CDR3. The CDR3 is CASKRQGGNEKLFF. CDR3 coding DNA: TGTGCCAGTAAGAGACAGGGTGGTAATGAAAAACTGTTTTTT.

This clone turned up a few times. In the same sample, other DNA sequences code for this CDR3. This chain connects TRBV20-1 to TRBJ1-4; a possible D gene is TRBD1 (6 bases). This CDR3 comprises 11 residues. V lost 5 bases and J 6 bases, leaving 7 bases between the germline ends. Germline CDR1 and CDR2: DFQATT and SNEGSKA (reference sequence). This CDR3 reads CSAWTDEKLFF. The CDR3 DNA sequence: TGCAGTGCTTGGACAGATGAAAAACTGTTTTTT.

The chain has TRBV27 and TRBJ2-2; D is unclear. The CDR3 runs 11 residues. Germline CDR1 is MNHEY and CDR2 is SMNVEV (reference sequence). Trimming pared 3 bases from V and 6 bases from J, leaving 2 bases between. The chain's CDR3 is CASSFSGELFF. For the CDR3, the DNA is TGTGCCAGCAGTTTCTCCGGGGAGCTGTTTTTT.

The chain recombines TRBV6-5 with TRBJ1-1; the D gene is possibly TRBD1 (6 bases). Germline loops: CDR1 MNHEY, CDR2 SVGAGI. The CDR3 runs to 14 residues. V was pared by 2 bases and J by 5 bases, with 12 bases between. CDR3 amino acids: CASSYGQGSTEAFF. The CDR3 DNA is TGTGCCAGCAGTTACGGCCAGGGGTCGACTGAAGCTTTCTTT.

The chain has TRBV30 and TRBJ1-5; D may be TRBD1 (5 bases). The CDR3 spans 12 residues. The V end was cut by 0 bases, the J end by 9 bases, with 9 bases between. Per germline, CDR1 GTSNPN and CDR2 SVGIG (reference sequence). The CDR3 loop reads CAWSVQVGPQHF. CDR3 sequence (DNA): TGTGCCTGGAGTGTACAGGTAGGGCCCCAGCATTTT. The full variable domain, with the rest looked up from reference TRBV30 and TRBJ1-5, is SQTIHQWPATLVQPVGSPLSLECTVEGTSNPNLYWYRQAAGRGLQLLFYSVGIGQISSEVPQNLSASRPQDRQFILSSKKLLLSDSGFYLCAWSVQVGPQHFGDGTRLSIL.

The chain is built from TRBV4-2 and TRBJ1-3, with 10 nucleotides matching TRBD1. V lost 2 bases and J lost 9; bases outside the gene matches: 10. The CDR3 is made up of 16 amino acids. CDR1 and CDR2 from the germline V gene are LGHNA and YNFKEQ. CDR3 DNA: TGTGCCAGCAGCCAAATAGGCCGGGACAGGGGCTCCACCATATATTTT. Its translation: CASSQIGRDRGSTIYF.

This clone was seen once. The chain carries TRBV29-1 and TRBJ1-2, with 7 bases fitting TRBD1. Unmatched junction bases numbered 8, after V lost 4 bases and J lost 6 bases. CDR1 and CDR2 (germline): SQVTM, ANQGSEA. The CDR3 is 13 residues long. CDR3 sequence (DNA): TGCAGCGTTGTGAGGAACAGGGGTAATGGCTACACCTTC. The encoded protein is CSVVRNRGNGYTF.

The DNA of the CDR3 is TGTGCCAGCGGCCAGAAGGGGACAGGGGGCTACGAGCAGTACTTC. This gives the protein CASGQKGTGGYEQYF. The J gene is TRBJ2-7, the V gene TRBV27, with 11 bases lining up with TRBD1. J gave up 3 bases and V 8 bases, and 9 bases lay outside the gene matches. The CDR3 extends over 15 amino acids. Germline V lookup: CDR1 MNHEY, CDR2 SMNVEV (reference sequence).

In its sample, this clone was seen a few times. The chain uses TRBV11-3 and TRBJ2-2, with a weak D call TRBD2 (7 bases). Trimming pared 4 bases from V and 3 bases from J, leaving 12 bases between. This CDR3 has 15 amino acids. The germline gives CDR1 SGHNT, CDR2 YENEEA. CDR3 in DNA: TGTGCCAGCAGCTCGGCGGGGGCGGACACCGGGGAGCTGTTTTTT. Amino acids: CASSSAGADTGELFF.

This clone was seen a few times. The CDR3 DNA sequence: TGTGCCAGCAGCTTGGCGGGGGGCGAGCAGTACTTC. It specifies CASSLAGGEQYF. V is TRBV5-4 and J is TRBJ2-7, with 7 bases matching TRBD2. V lost 0 bases to trimming and J lost 6 bases; unmatched junction nucleotides: 0. This CDR3 has 12 residues. Germline V gene sequence: CDR1 SGHNT, CDR2 YYREEE (reference sequence).

This clone was observed a few times. The genes are TRBV7-9 and TRBJ1-6, with 9 bases fitting TRBD1. This CDR3 is 15 amino acids long. The V segment lost 5 bases and the J segment 7 bases; nucleotides outside the gene matches: 6. CDR1 SEHNR and CDR2 FQNEAQ come from the germline V gene (reference sequence). The CDR3 bases are TGTGCCAGCAGCGCTACAGGGGGCTGGAATTCACCCCTCCACTTT. This codes for CASSATGGWNSPLHF.

The genes are TRBV7-2 and TRBJ2-5; perhaps TRBD2 as D (6 bases). Germline CDR1 reads SGHTA; CDR2 reads FQGNSA. V dropped 4 bases and J dropped 3 bases, with 15 bases sitting between them. CDR3 length: 15 amino acids. The CDR3 loop is CASSSSGTGKETQYF. CDR3 nucleotide sequence: TGTGCCAGCAGCTCTTCCGGGACTGGAAAAGAGACCCAGTACTTC.

This clone has just one count. The chain recombines TRBV2 with TRBJ1-5; D gene ambiguous. V was pared by 6 bases and J by 4 bases, with 10 bases between. The CDR3 length is 13 residues. CDR1 SNHLY and CDR2 FYNNEI come from the germline V gene. Here the CDR3 DNA reads TGTGCCAGCAGCGCGACGGGGAATCAGCCCCAGCATTTT. Translated, it gives CASSATGNQPQHF.

This chain joins TRBV10-3 and TRBJ1-2, with a weak D call TRBD1 (5 bases). Trimming took 2 bases from V and 1 from J, leaving 20 bases between them. The CDR3 runs 18 residues. The germline V gene encodes CDR1 ENHRY and CDR2 SYGVKD. The CDR3 DNA sequence: TGTGCCATCAGTGAGAGCCTTCGCAGGCAAAGGGGTAACTATGGCTACACCTTC. This sequence encodes CAISESLRRQRGNYGYTF.

The V call is TRBV18, the J call TRBJ1-2; D is ambiguous. The germline V and J ends were trimmed by 8 bases and 7 bases, with 17 bases remaining between them. This CDR3 is 13 amino acids long. Germline loops: CDR1 KGHSH, CDR2 LQKENI. DNA of the CDR3: TGTGCCAGCCGATCGGACTCACGGGGTGGCTACACCTTC. This translates into CASRSDSRGGYTF.

Concerning this clone: Different DNA sequences within this sample yield the same CDR3. V and J are TRBV7-6 and TRBJ2-7; 10 bases line up with TRBD2. The trim removed 4 bases at V and 0 bases at J, leaving 0 bases unmatched. Germline V gene lookup returns CDR1 SGHVS and CDR2 FNYEAQ. This CDR3 has 14 residues. CDR3 nucleotides: TGTGCCAGCAGCTGGACTAGCGGCTCCTACGAGCAGTACTTC. The encoded protein is CASSWTSGSYEQYF.

This sequence joins TRBV5-1 and TRBJ2-1; 7 bases are a match to TRBD2. V lost 1 base, J lost 6 bases, and 7 bases stayed unmatched. CDR3 length: 15 residues. CDR1 is SGHRS and CDR2 is YFSETQ in the germline V gene. CDR3 sequence: CASSLSGEVGNEQFF. CDR3 bases: TGCGCCAGCAGCTTGAGCGGGGAGGTGGGCAATGAGCAGTTCTTC. The whole variable domain, filled in from reference TRBV5-1 and TRBJ2-1, reads KAGVTQTPRYLIKTRGQQVTLSCSPISGHRSVSWYQQTPGQGLQFLFEYFSETQRNKGNFPGRFSGRQFSNSRSEMNVSTLELGDSALYLCASSLSGEVGNEQFFGPGTRLTVL.

This chain uses TRBV10-1 with TRBJ2-5, with a weak D call TRBD1 (5 bases). Between the trimmed V and J ends, which lost 0 bases and 2 bases, there was a span of 7 bases. CDR1 is WNHNN, CDR2 SYGVQD, per germline (reference sequence). CDR3 size: 14 residues. The CDR3 nucleotides read TGCGCCAGCAGTGAGTCCAGGGCACAAGAGACCCAGTACTTC. The encoded protein is CASSESRAQETQYF.

V usage is TRBV7-9 and J usage is TRBJ2-3; D call uncertain. The germline gives CDR1 SEHNR, CDR2 FQNEAQ (reference sequence). V was clipped by 5 bases and J by 4 bases, with 10 bases between them. This CDR3 region has 13 residues. The CDR3 DNA reads TGTGCCAGCAGCCGTTGGCAATCAGATACGCAGTATTTT. Translated: CASSRWQSDTQYF.

V gene TRBV10-3 combines with J gene TRBJ2-1; D may be TRBD1 (6 bases). The CDR3 is 15 amino acids. CDR1 is ENHRY and CDR2 is SYGVKD in the germline V gene. Trimming shortened V by 5 bases and J by 4 bases, and 15 bases separated the two germline ends. The CDR3 reads CAISPWDKPYNEQFF. Here the CDR3 DNA reads TGTGCCATCAGTCCTTGGGACAAACCTTACAATGAGCAGTTCTTC.

This chain uses TRBV6-1 with TRBJ1-1; no firm D call. The CDR3 runs 15 residues. Looked up from germline, CDR1 is MNHNS and CDR2 is SASEGT. With 1 base removed from V and 1 base from J, the gap between germline ends came to 10 bases. CDR3 nucleotides: TGTGCCAGCAGTGAAGGGCGGCTGCGGAACACTGAAGCTTTCTTT. This sequence encodes CASSEGRLRNTEAFF.